A selection of T cell receptor beta chains follows, all from one sample in a study of blood T cells in healthy people across ages. MiXCR, applied by TCRdb to the 5' RACE reads, yields one record per CDR3 protein. Among about 760,000 distinct CDR3 sequences listed, approximately 60% were seen once. Sequenced sample: blood. The source is a man between 40 and 49 years old in good health. Both conserved end residues are part of each CDR3. D genes are given only for firm matches. The size entry is marked missing in some rows and otherwise reads once, few, many or a size class.

TRBV20-1	TRBD1	TRBJ2-5	-	CSARGSGQGARETQYF	TGCAGTGCTAGGGGTTCAGGGCAGGGGGCGCGGGAGACCCAGTACTTC
TRBV30	TRBD1	TRBJ2-7	-	CAWSLGTGVQEQYF	TGTGCCTGGAGCCTCGGGACAGGGGTTCAAGAGCAGTACTTC
TRBV15	-	TRBJ2-1	-	CAAAGGEAWNEQFF	TGTGCCGCCGCAGGCGGAGAGGCTTGGAATGAGCAGTTCTTC
TRBV28	-	TRBJ1-5	-	CASSSGWSGNQPQHF	TGTGCCAGCAGTTCGGGTTGGAGTGGGAATCAGCCCCAGCATTTT
TRBV29-1	-	TRBJ1-2	few	CSVETPGGYTF	TGCAGCGTTGAAACGCCGGGCGGCTACACCTTC
TRBV12-3/TRBV12-4	TRBD1	TRBJ2-1	few	CASSSSGTGEEQFF	TGTGCCAGCAGTTCTTCCGGGACAGGGGAGGAGCAGTTCTTC
TRBV7-9	-	TRBJ1-2	few	CASSLQNYGYTF	TGTGCCAGCAGCCTCCAGAACTATGGCTACACCTTC
TRBV2	-	TRBJ2-5	-	CASSEMGEEYF	TGTGCCAGCAGTGAAATGGGGGAGGAGTACTTC
TRBV7-2	TRBD1	TRBJ2-7	-	CASSLGDRGSEQYF	TGTGCCAGCAGCTTAGGGGACAGGGGGTCCGAGCAGTACTTC
TRBV5-1	TRBD1	TRBJ1-1	-	CATSVGTGGYLNTEAFF	TGCGCCACCTCTGTGGGGACAGGGGGATATTTGAACACTGAAGCTTTCTTT
TRBV27	-	TRBJ2-7	few	CASSSSMGYYEQYF	TGTGCCAGCAGCTCAAGTATGGGATACTACGAGCAGTACTTC
TRBV24-1	TRBD1	TRBJ1-4	few	CATSDGPGTGNEKLFF	TGTGCCACCAGTGACGGTCCCGGGACAGGGAACGAAAAACTGTTTTTT
TRBV5-1	-	TRBJ2-6	-	CASSSDGTSGANVLTF	TGCGCCAGCAGCTCGGACGGGACCTCTGGGGCCAACGTCCTGACTTTC
TRBV4-1	-	TRBJ2-5	-	CASGQNPLGVVRETQYF	TGCGCCAGCGGCCAAAACCCACTAGGAGTGGTTCGGGAGACCCAGTACTTC
TRBV12-3/TRBV12-4	-	TRBJ2-4	-	CASTNLIGATKNIQYF	TGTGCCAGCACCAACCTTATAGGGGCTACCAAAAACATTCAGTACTTC
TRBV3-1	-	TRBJ2-5	-	CASSQGVGVGAEQYF	TGTGCCAGCAGCCAGGGGGTAGGGGTCGGGGCTGAGCAGTACTTC
TRBV7-2	-	TRBJ2-1	-	CASSRYSYNEQFF	TGTGCCAGCAGTCGATACTCCTACAATGAGCAGTTCTTC
TRBV5-1	TRBD2	TRBJ2-3	-	CASSLGSSGGFADTQYF	TGCGCCAGCAGCTTGGGCTCTAGCGGGGGATTTGCAGATACGCAGTATTTT
TRBV9	TRBD1	TRBJ2-1	few	CASSVAGDSYNEQFF	TGTGCCAGCAGCGTAGCAGGGGACAGCTACAATGAGCAGTTCTTC
TRBV10-3	-	TRBJ2-3	-	CAISEAREDTQYF	TGTGCCATCAGTGAGGCTCGGGAAGATACGCAGTATTTT
TRBV7-9	-	TRBJ2-5	-	CASSLPSRETQYF	TGTGCCAGCAGCTTACCTTCTCGAGAGACCCAGTACTTC
TRBV6-6	TRBD2	TRBJ2-1	few	CASSYSGTTKEEQFF	TGTGCCAGCAGTTACTCGGGGACTACCAAAGAGGAGCAGTTCTTC
TRBV7-2	-	TRBJ1-1	-	CASSLWRENTEAFF	TGTGCCAGCAGCTTATGGCGTGAGAACACTGAAGCTTTCTTT
TRBV7-6	TRBD2	TRBJ2-5	-	CASSYGEGETQYF	TGTGCCAGCAGCTATGGGGAGGGGGAGACCCAGTACTTC
TRBV27	-	TRBJ1-2	-	CASSPRQYYGYTF	TGTGCCAGCAGTCCCCGACAGTATTATGGCTACACCTTC
TRBV4-1	-	TRBJ1-2	-	CASSQEGVVGHGYTF	TGCGCCAGCAGCCAAGAAGGCGTGGTAGGGCACGGCTACACCTTC
TRBV6-2/TRBV6-3	-	TRBJ2-7	-	CASSYRHQFYEQYF	TGTGCCAGCAGTTACAGACATCAATTCTACGAGCAGTACTTC
TRBV5-8	-	TRBJ2-5	-	CASSLGTVLETQYF	TGTGCCAGCAGCTTGGGAACAGTCCTAGAGACCCAGTACTTC
TRBV10-3	-	TRBJ2-1	-	CATKFGGRYNEQFF	TGTGCCACCAAGTTCGGGGGCCGCTACAATGAGCAGTTCTTC
TRBV7-9	TRBD2	TRBJ2-7	-	CASSYSRAGYEQYF	TGTGCCAGCAGCTATAGCCGAGCGGGATACGAGCAGTACTTC
TRBV27	-	TRBJ1-5	-	CASRLQGGQPQHF	TGTGCCAGCAGACTCCAGGGCGGGCAGCCCCAGCATTTT
TRBV13	-	TRBJ2-5	-	CASSPTTREETQYF	TGTGCCAGCAGCCCCACGACCCGTGAAGAGACCCAGTACTTC
TRBV7-9	-	TRBJ2-7	-	CASSSTGTPTYEQYF	TGTGCCAGCAGCTCGACCGGGACTCCCACCTACGAGCAGTACTTC
TRBV2	TRBD1	TRBJ1-1	-	CASTPGQGEAFF	TGTGCCAGCACCCCGGGACAGGGAGAAGCTTTCTTT
TRBV4-2	-	TRBJ2-5	-	CASSRSLEGTQYF	TGTGCCAGCAGCCGCTCCTTGGAGGGGACCCAGTACTTC
TRBV15	-	TRBJ1-2	-	CATSSQAGYGYTF	TGTGCCACCAGCAGTCAGGCGGGCTATGGCTACACCTTC
TRBV5-6	-	TRBJ2-7	-	CASSLELQHYEQYF	TGTGCCAGCAGCTTGGAACTACAGCACTACGAGCAGTACTTC
TRBV18	TRBD1	TRBJ1-2	-	CASSPALGTVTNYGYTF	TGTGCCAGCTCACCCGCCCTCGGGACAGTTACGAACTATGGCTACACCTTC
TRBV18	-	TRBJ2-7	-	CASSPTSRDYEQYF	TGTGCCAGCTCACCAACAAGCAGGGACTACGAGCAGTACTTC
TRBV6-5	TRBD1	TRBJ1-1	-	CASRRDRGYTEAFF	TGTGCCAGCAGACGCGACAGGGGGTACACTGAAGCTTTCTTT
TRBV12-3/TRBV12-4	-	TRBJ2-3	-	CASSPREIVSDTQYF	TGTGCCAGCAGCCCCAGGGAGATAGTATCGGATACGCAGTATTTT
TRBV12-3/TRBV12-4	-	TRBJ1-3	-	CASSLGAGKNTIYF	TGTGCCAGCAGTTTAGGGGCAGGGAAAAACACCATATATTTT
TRBV3-1	-	TRBJ2-7	-	CASSQDIGGPYEQYF	TGTGCCAGCAGCCAAGATATCGGCGGCCCCTACGAGCAGTACTTC
TRBV11-1	-	TRBJ2-7	-	CASSAYSMGYEQYF	TGTGCCAGCAGCGCCTACAGCATGGGGTACGAGCAGTACTTC
TRBV29-1	-	TRBJ2-2	-	CSGGVNTGELFF	TGCAGCGGGGGCGTTAACACCGGGGAGCTGTTTTTT